Sequencing of this T cell receptor (beta chain) was carried out in a study of long-term antiretroviral therapy in people with HIV. In regard to this clone: Antigen: not known.

Study-level points and caveats: ART-treated samples gained diversity yet remained below transplant donor controls. Controls exceeded HIV repertoires in CDR3 length range.

It was version v3.0 of the immunoSEQ assay that was run at survey level. Assay: immunoSEQ multiplex PCR; the TCRdb copy retains only in-frame clones and omits some. This sample carries 25,000 to 35,000 clones, approximately 83% of them seen once, and the ten largest clones take roughly 9.8%. In each sample, roughly 1-11 million cryopreserved PBMC were present before DNA extraction. The receptor comes from a man aged 25-45 years with HIV. Specimen: unsorted PBMCs, collected 2.7 to 2.9 years after starting antiretroviral therapy.

In nucleotides, the CDR3 is TGTGCCAGCAGTTATCTTTCTACAAGGAATAATTCACCCCTCCACTTT. Translating it yields CASSYLSTRNNSPLHF. The genes are TRBV6-5 and TRBJ1-6; D not certain. With 3 bases removed from V and 5 bases from J, the gap between germline ends came to 14 bases. This CDR3 region has 16 residues. Germline V CDR1 and CDR2: MNHEY, SVGAGI.